This record concerns one T cell receptor (beta chain) sequence. The V gene lost 4 bases and the J gene lost 5 bases, with 11 bases spanning the gap. The CDR3 consists of 13 residues. Germline CDR1 reads SGHTS; CDR2 reads YDEGEE. Under the authors' procedure: How many nucleated cells were present was estimated from reference gene primer amplification. The protocol was immunoSEQ multiplex PCR, while the TCRdb copy is restricted to in-frame clones and leaves out a portion. The V and J calls and clone size come from that table; D and trimming were worked out from the DNA. The sample contains approximately 97,000 clones, around 90% of which appear only once. This sample was included in a study of blood T cell repertoires in COVID-19. Background on the study: From the United States, Italy and Spain came samples of acute and convalescent COVID-19.

V usage is TRBV5-8 and J usage is TRBJ2-3, with D possibly TRBD1 on 5 matching bases. Sequenced: peripheral blood. This receptor was identified in a woman in her forties or fifties with COVID-19, enrolled during active disease. The CDR3: CASSPRQIDTQYF. DNA for the CDR3: TGTGCCAGCAGCCCCAGACAGATAGATACGCAGTATTTT. The variable domain in full, with the rest retrieved from reference TRBV5-8 and TRBJ2-3, is EAGVTQSPTHLIKTRGQQATLRCSPISGHTSVYWYQQALGLGLQFLLWYDEGEERNRGNFPPRFSGRQFPNYSSELNVNALELEDSALYLCASSPRQIDTQYFGPGTRLTVL.